The 29 T cell receptor beta chains in this list originate from one sample, sequenced in a study of cytotoxic CD8 clonotypes in ibrutinib-treated CLL (dated by TCRdb to 2020 to 2023). Explained via the paper, the time point label denotes: roughly 2 years on ibrutinib. Library construction relied on the immunoSEQ multiplex PCR assay. TCRdb mirrors the immuneACCESS table, restricted to in-frame sequences. Some clones are absent from its copies; in checked studies, under half trace to an unresolved V gene, and the reason for the others is unknown. This sample has some 150,000 clones in its table, and 60% to 85% of those were observed once. Roughly 4.7% of the sample goes to the ten largest clones. The input for sequencing was PBMCs, taken after 24 months of ibrutinib treatment. These TCRs come from a human donor with chronic lymphocytic leukemia.

The rearrangement uses TRBV7-8 and TRBJ2-2, with D unresolved. This CDR3 comprises 16 residues. CDR1 is SGHVS and CDR2 is FQNEAQ in the germline V gene. Trimming stripped 1 base from V and 4 bases from J, with 13 bases between. This CDR3 is CASSLGVAGVTGELFF. The CDR3 DNA reads TGTGCCAGCAGCTTAGGGGTGGCAGGAGTCACCGGGGAGCTGTTTTTT.

CDR3 bases: TGCGCCAGCACTCAAACGGGACAGGGAGGTGAGCAGTACTTC. Amino acid sequence: CASTQTGQGGEQYF. This chain links TRBV5-1 with TRBJ2-7, with 9 bases lining up with TRBD1. Germline V gene lookup returns CDR1 SGHRS and CDR2 YFSETQ. The CDR3 spans 14 residues. Unmatched junction bases numbered 11, after V lost 6 bases and J lost 7 bases.

This chain joins TRBV7-2 and TRBJ1-2; D not certain. CDR3 length: 13 amino acids. Trimming removed 6 bases from V and 4 bases from J, with 12 bases in between. Germline V gene lookup returns CDR1 SGHTA and CDR2 FQGNSA. The CDR3 region is CASRNQQGYGYTF. The CDR3 DNA reads TGTGCCAGCAGAAACCAACAAGGCTATGGCTACACCTTC.

This clone was seen just once. One end of the junction varies from germline; a read error may be responsible. This chain connects TRBV2 to TRBJ1-5; a weak D match, TRBD1 (6 bases). CDR1 and CDR2 from the germline V gene are SNHLY and FYNNEI. The CDR3 consists of 11 residues. CDR3 nucleotides: TGTGCCAGCAGGGGGGACATCCAAAAATATTTT. The encoded protein is CASRGDIQKYF.

The chain uses TRBV6-4 and TRBJ2-2, with D tentatively TRBD2 (6 bases). CDR1 and CDR2 (germline): MRHNA, SNTAGT. The CDR3 consists of 16 residues. V was clipped by 2 bases and J by 0 bases, with 10 bases between them. The CDR3 protein is CASSDGVAANTGELFF. Here the CDR3 DNA reads TGTGCCAGCAGTGACGGGGTAGCGGCGAACACCGGGGAGCTGTTTTTT.

The rearrangement links TRBV7-2 to TRBJ2-3, with 12 bases lining up with TRBD2. V lost 0 bases and J lost 2; bases outside the gene matches: 3. The CDR3 contains 17 residues. Germline V gene sequence: CDR1 SGHTA, CDR2 FQGNSA. In DNA, the CDR3 is TGTGCCAGCAGCTTAGCCCCTAGCGGGGGGGTCACAGATACGCAGTATTTT. It codes for CASSLAPSGGVTDTQYF.

The chain has TRBV10-3 and TRBJ1-5; the match to TRBD1 covers 10 bases. Unmatched junction bases numbered 4, after V lost 5 bases and J lost 6 bases. This CDR3 has 14 residues. The germline CDR1 and CDR2 sequences are ENHRY and SYGVKD. CDR3 region: CAISPGDRGQPQHF. CDR3 DNA sequence: TGTGCCATCAGTCCGGGGGACAGGGGTCAGCCCCAGCATTTT.

The chain is built from TRBV27 and TRBJ1-2, with D possibly TRBD1 on 6 matching bases. Germline V gene lookup returns CDR1 MNHEY and CDR2 SMNVEV (reference sequence). The CDR3 is 14 residues long. Deletions cut 4 bases from V and 4 bases from J, with 13 bases between. The CDR3 spells CASSSQTGTYGYTF. The CDR3 nucleotides read TGTGCCAGCAGTTCCCAAACAGGGACCTATGGCTACACCTTC.

There are a few counts of this clone. The chain carries TRBV19 and TRBJ1-5; 10 positions match TRBD1. In germline, CDR1 is LNHDA, CDR2 SQIVND (reference sequence). The trim removed 5 bases at V and 6 bases at J, leaving 7 bases unmatched. The CDR3 is 15 residues long. The chain's CDR3 is CASSVQTGGGQPQHF. Here the CDR3 DNA reads TGTGCCAGTAGTGTACAGACAGGGGGCGGTCAGCCCCAGCATTTT. The complete variable domain, with remaining parts taken from reference TRBV19 and TRBJ1-5, reads DGGITQSPKYLFRKEGQNVTLSCEQNLNHDAMYWYRQDPGQGLRLIYYSQIVNDFQKGDIAEGYSVSREKKESFPLTVTSAQKNPTAFYLCASSVQTGGGQPQHFGDGTRLSIL.

The chain joins TRBV19 to TRBJ1-1, with 11 bases fitting TRBD1. CDR1 is LNHDA, CDR2 SQIVND, per germline (reference sequence). This CDR3 has 13 residues. V dropped 10 bases and J dropped 5; count of bases not matched to a gene: 6. The CDR3 loop is CATSGQGGTEAFF. In DNA, the CDR3 is TGTGCCACCTCGGGACAGGGGGGAACTGAAGCTTTCTTT.

V gene TRBV5-1 combines with J gene TRBJ2-3; TRBD2 matches at 13 bases. Germline-derived CDR1 and CDR2 are SGHRS and YFSETQ. The CDR3 covers 16 residues. Trimming removed 4 bases from V and 5 bases from J; junction bases left unmatched: 7. The CDR3 DNA reads TGCGCCAGCAGCGGTAGACTAGCGGGAGGAGGAGATACGCAGTATTTT. This codes for CASSGRLAGGGDTQYF.

V and J are TRBV2 and TRBJ2-7; either TRBD1 or TRBD2 may fit D (5 bases each). CDR3 length equals 13 residues. V lost 4 bases and J 3 bases, leaving 10 bases between the germline ends. From germline, CDR1 is SNHLY and CDR2 FYNNEI. The CDR3 DNA follows: TGTGCCAGCAGTGGGGACGGACGCTACGAGCAGTACTTC. This codes for CASSGDGRYEQYF.

This sequence joins TRBV5-1 and TRBJ2-1; TRBD2 aligns across 10 bases. The CDR3 covers 14 residues. After removal of 2 bases from V and 10 bases from J, the junction contained 6 bases not matched to a gene. Germline CDR1 is SGHRS and CDR2 is YFSETQ. The CDR3 coding sequence is TGCGCCAGCAGCTTTGGGCTAGCGGGGGCCGAGCAGTTCTTC. Its protein product is CASSFGLAGAEQFF.

V and J are TRBV9 and TRBJ2-7; D gene uncertain. Trimming pared 0 bases from V and 1 base from J, leaving 11 bases between. In germline, CDR1 is SGDLS, CDR2 YYNGEE. The CDR3 covers 15 residues. The CDR3 DNA is TGTGCCAGCAGCGTAGGTCAGGCCGATTCCTACGAGCAGTACTTC. Encoded protein: CASSVGQADSYEQYF.

The CDR3 coding sequence is TGTGCCAGTAGCCTAGCGGGGGTGACCTACGAGCAGTACTTC. Its translation is CASSLAGVTYEQYF. This chain uses TRBV19 with TRBJ2-7, with 10 bases matching TRBD2. V lost 6 bases and J lost 2; bases outside the gene matches: 4. Germline assignment: CDR1 LNHDA and CDR2 SQIVND (reference sequence). This CDR3 is 14 amino acids long.

The chain links TRBV9 to TRBJ2-1; 12 nucleotides match TRBD2. CDR1 and CDR2 from the germline V gene are SGDLS and YYNGEE. V lost 3 bases, J lost 10 bases, and 5 bases stayed unmatched. The CDR3 totals 14 residues. Written as DNA, the CDR3 is TGTGCCAGCAGCGATCCTAGCGGGAGGGGGGAGCAGTTCTTC. Translation gives CASSDPSGRGEQFF.

CDR3 sequence (DNA): TGTGCCAGCAGCGGACAGGGGGGCACTAATGAAAAACTGTTTTTT. Protein: CASSGQGGTNEKLFF. This chain joins TRBV9 and TRBJ1-4; 9 positions match TRBD1. The CDR3 covers 15 residues. Trimming removed 3 bases from V and 2 bases from J; junction bases left unmatched: 2. In germline, CDR1 is SGDLS, CDR2 YYNGEE.

The CDR3 here is CAWSGGYTIYF. DNA of the CDR3: TGTGCCTGGAGCGGGGGGTACACCATATATTTT. The chain has TRBV30 and TRBJ1-3; D is possibly TRBD1 (5 bases). This CDR3 spans 11 amino acids. Trimming cost V 3 bases and J 8 bases, with 8 bases left between them. The V gene's germline CDR1 is GTSNPN and CDR2 SVGIG (reference sequence). Looking up the rest from reference TRBV30 and TRBJ1-3 gives the full variable domain: SQTIHQWPATLVQPVGSPLSLECTVEGTSNPNLYWYRQAAGRGLQLLFYSVGIGQISSEVPQNLSASRPQDRQFILSSKKLLLSDSGFYLCAWSGGYTIYFGEGSWLTVV.

The chain carries TRBV6-5 and TRBJ2-3, with TRBD2 matching 9 bases. CDR3 length equals 14 residues. With 6 bases clipped from V and 4 bases from J, the junction kept 5 bases outside the gene matches. Germline CDR1 reads MNHEY; CDR2 reads SVGAGI. Here the CDR3 reads CASSSGLASDTQYF. DNA for the CDR3: TGTGCCAGCAGCTCGGGACTAGCCTCAGATACGCAGTATTTT.

This CDR3 reads CANPDLPAKNIQYF. The CDR3 region has the DNA TGTGCCAACCCGGACCTTCCGGCCAAAAACATTCAGTACTTC. The chain joins TRBV28 to TRBJ2-4; D is unclear. From germline, CDR1 is MDHEN and CDR2 SYDVKM. The CDR3 runs 14 residues. V lost 10 bases, J lost 1 base, and 14 bases lay in between.

The gene calls are TRBV9 and TRBJ2-3; no reliable D call. V dropped 4 bases and J dropped 2 bases, with 11 bases sitting between them. Looked up from germline, CDR1 is SGDLS and CDR2 is YYNGEE. This CDR3 region has 14 residues. CDR3 amino acids: CASSPETPTDTQYF. The CDR3 DNA sequence: TGTGCCAGCAGCCCAGAGACCCCCACAGATACGCAGTATTTT.

This clone was seen at least ten times. V and J are TRBV7-2 and TRBJ2-5; 7 nucleotides line up with TRBD1. The ends lost 4 bases at V and 5 bases at J; junction bases unmatched: 7. There are 14 residues in the CDR3. Germline CDR1 reads SGHTA; CDR2 reads FQGNSA. CDR3 amino acids: CASSSTTGTETQYF. The CDR3 region has the DNA TGTGCCAGCAGCTCAACGACAGGGACCGAGACCCAGTACTTC.

This chain uses TRBV21-1 with TRBJ2-3; the table's TRBD1 call for D was not verified on the DNA. TRBV21-1 is marked as a pseudogene. CDR3 size: 14 residues. The CDR3 reads CASSPQAPTDTQYF. The CDR3 DNA reads as TGTGCCAGCAGCCCCCAGGCACCCACAGATACGCAGTATTTT.

V and J are TRBV4-1 and TRBJ1-2, with D possibly TRBD1 on 5 matching bases. V lost 0 bases to trimming and J lost 4 bases, with 15 bases between them. This CDR3 has 16 residues. The germline CDR1 and CDR2 sequences are MGHRA and YSYEKL. This chain's CDR3 is CASSQDLAGPLYGYTF. The CDR3 DNA is TGCGCCAGCAGCCAAGATTTGGCAGGGCCCCTCTATGGCTACACCTTC.

Comments on this clone: At one end, the junction sequence differs from germline, possibly due to a read error. This chain links TRBV4-3 with TRBJ2-7; 10 bases are shared with TRBD2. Germline values: CDR1 LGHNA, CDR2 YSLEER. The CDR3 runs to 16 residues. The CDR3 DNA reads as TGCGCCAACAGCCAAGATTGGGCTAGCGGGAGCTACGAGCAGTACTTC. The encoded protein is CANSQDWASGSYEQYF.

J is TRBJ2-7 and V is TRBV5-1; 9 bases fit TRBD2. Germline trimming cut 4 bases from V and 4 bases from J; bases unmatched to any gene: 12. The CDR3 is made up of 16 amino acids. Germline V gene sequence: CDR1 SGHRS, CDR2 YFSETQ. This chain's CDR3 is CASSPGGGGVAYEQYF. The CDR3 DNA reads as TGCGCCAGCAGCCCCGGAGGCGGGGGGGTTGCGTACGAGCAGTACTTC.

The chain carries TRBV9 and TRBJ2-3; TRBD1 agrees at 9 bases. V was clipped by 0 bases and J by 4 bases; unmatched bases: 3. This CDR3 region has 15 residues. Germline CDR1 is SGDLS and CDR2 is YYNGEE. DNA of the CDR3: TGTGCCAGCAGCGTAGGGGGACAGGGTCCAGATACGCAGTATTTT. Protein product: CASSVGGQGPDTQYF.

The V call is TRBV6-4, the J call TRBJ2-1; possible D gene TRBD2, 7 bases. With 5 bases removed from V and 7 bases from J, the gap between germline ends came to 18 bases. The CDR3 is made up of 15 amino acids. Per germline, CDR1 MRHNA and CDR2 SNTAGT. CDR3: CASSRGLGGANEQFF. In DNA form, the CDR3 reads TGTGCCAGCAGTCGCGGACTAGGGGGGGCAAATGAGCAGTTCTTC.

V gene TRBV2 combines with J gene TRBJ2-7; 12 nucleotides agree with TRBD2. The trim removed 2 bases at V and 6 bases at J, leaving 17 bases unmatched. From germline, CDR1 is SNHLY and CDR2 FYNNEI. The CDR3 runs 19 residues. The CDR3 coding sequence is TGTGCCAGCAGTGAATTCCGGACTAGCGGGATGGGTCGCTATGGCGAGCAGTACTTC. This codes for CASSEFRTSGMGRYGEQYF.